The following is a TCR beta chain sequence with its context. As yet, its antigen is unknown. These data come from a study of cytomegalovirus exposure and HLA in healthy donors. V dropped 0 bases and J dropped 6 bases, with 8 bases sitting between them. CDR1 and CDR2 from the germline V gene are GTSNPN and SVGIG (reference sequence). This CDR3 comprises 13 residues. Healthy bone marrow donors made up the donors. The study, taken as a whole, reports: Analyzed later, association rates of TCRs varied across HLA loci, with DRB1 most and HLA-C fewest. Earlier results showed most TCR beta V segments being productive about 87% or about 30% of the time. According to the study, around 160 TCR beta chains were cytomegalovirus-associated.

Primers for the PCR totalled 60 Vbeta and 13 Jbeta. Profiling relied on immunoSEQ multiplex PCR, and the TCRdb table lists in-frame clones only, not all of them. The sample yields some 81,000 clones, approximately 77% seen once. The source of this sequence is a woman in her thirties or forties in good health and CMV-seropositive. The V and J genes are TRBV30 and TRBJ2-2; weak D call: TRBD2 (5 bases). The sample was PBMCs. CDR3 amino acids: CAWSVFGAGELFF. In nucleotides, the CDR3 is TGTGCCTGGAGTGTATTCGGGGCCGGGGAGCTGTTTTTT.